Below, one TCR beta chain is given with its context. Per the study methods: Estimates of nucleated cell counts were drawn from the amplification of reference gene primers. TCRdb's copy holds only in-frame clones and misses some; the assay was immunoSEQ multiplex PCR. That table supplies the V and J calls and clone size; D and trimming were determined from the DNA. This repertoire shows under 200,000 clones, about four fifths found once; its top ten account for approximately 19%. The data stem from a study of blood T cell repertoires in COVID-19. Study as a whole: The United States, Italy and Spain supplied acute and convalescent COVID-19 samples. In each case, the material was cDNA or gDNA derived from T cells, B-cell-depleted T cells, or PBMCs.

There are 16 residues in the CDR3. CDR1 and CDR2 (germline): SGHDN, FVKESK. V was cut by 1 base and J by 6 bases, with 15 bases left in between. This clonotype was sampled from a woman between 65 and 79 years old who had recovered from COVID-19. V gene TRBV14 combines with J gene TRBJ2-2, with D tentatively TRBD2 (6 bases). Sequences were obtained from peripheral blood. The CDR3 protein is CASSQGAGWLSGELFF. In DNA form, the CDR3 reads TGTGCCAGCAGCCAAGGTGCGGGATGGTTATCCGGGGAGCTGTTTTTT.